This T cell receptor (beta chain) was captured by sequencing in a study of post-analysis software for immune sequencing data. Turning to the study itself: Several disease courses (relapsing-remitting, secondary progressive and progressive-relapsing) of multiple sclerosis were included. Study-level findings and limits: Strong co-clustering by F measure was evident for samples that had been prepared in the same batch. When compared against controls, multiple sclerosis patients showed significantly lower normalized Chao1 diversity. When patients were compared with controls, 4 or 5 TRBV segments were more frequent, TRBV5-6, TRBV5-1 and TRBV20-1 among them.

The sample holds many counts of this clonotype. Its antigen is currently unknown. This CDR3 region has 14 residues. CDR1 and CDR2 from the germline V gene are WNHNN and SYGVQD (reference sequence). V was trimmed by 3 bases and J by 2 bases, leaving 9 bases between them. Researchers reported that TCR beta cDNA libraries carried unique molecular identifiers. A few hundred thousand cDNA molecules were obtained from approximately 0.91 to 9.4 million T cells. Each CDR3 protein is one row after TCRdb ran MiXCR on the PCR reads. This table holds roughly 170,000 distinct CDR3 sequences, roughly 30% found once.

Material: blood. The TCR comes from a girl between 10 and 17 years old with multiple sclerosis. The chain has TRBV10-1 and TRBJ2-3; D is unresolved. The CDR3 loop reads CASSELAVTDTQYF. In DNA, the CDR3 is TGCGCCAGCAGTGAACTGGCAGTCACAGATACGCAGTATTTT.